The present T cell receptor beta chain was sequenced within a study of T cell repertoires in cytomegalovirus infection. Study-level background: Indications came from public TCR beta signatures; they pointed to CMV infection and to a matching HLA type.

Each CDR3 protein gets one entry after TCRdb re-called the reads with MiXCR. The sample holds more than 350,000 distinct CDR3 sequences, 30% to 40% seen once. Regarding the study as a whole: Ex vivo, HLA-C-restricted CMV-specific TCR beta clonotypes prevailed over the rest of the response.

This clonotype was seen a few times. Antigen: not known. The CDR3 loop spans 16 amino acids. Trimming stripped 6 bases from V and 1 base from J, with 14 bases between. Germline CDR1 and CDR2: KGHDR and SFDVKD. Sequencing input: PBMCs. The rearrangement joins TRBV24-1 to TRBJ2-2; D is possibly TRBD1 or TRBD2 (6 bases each). This TCR came from a human donor in good health (CMV status not recorded). Some clones in this sample may be carry-over from other donors' samples. The CDR3 DNA reads as TGTGCCACCAGTCGCGGGACACCAAAGAACACCGGGGAGCTGTTTTTT. Translating it yields CATSRGTPKNTGELFF.